The rows below give T cell receptor beta chains drawn from one sample of a study of cytomegalovirus exposure and HLA in healthy donors. Only in-frame clones appear in the TCRdb table, and some are missing; sequencing was by immunoSEQ multiplex PCR. The sample yields a few hundred thousand clones, approximately 83% seen once. What was sequenced was PBMCs. These receptors came from a girl aged 5-17 years in good health and CMV-seronegative. The CDR3 runs from the conserved cysteine through the conserved F or W. D genes are given only for firm matches. Size tells how often a clone was seen (once, few, many) or the class of an expanded clone, and some rows leave it out.

v_call	clone_size	j_call	d_call	cdr3_nt	cdr3_aa
TRBV9	once	TRBJ2-7	TRBD2	TGTGCCAGCAGCCGTAGCGGGAGCCCTGAAAACGAGCAGTACTTC	CASSRSGSPENEQYF
TRBV7-9	NA	TRBJ1-2	NA	TGTGCCAGCAGCGCCGCGGGACGCCCGGACTATGGCTACACCTTC	CASSAAGRPDYGYTF
TRBV6-6	once	TRBJ1-2	TRBD1	TGTGCCATTAGTCGGAGGGAAACAGGGGGCGACTATGGCTACACCTTC	CAISRRETGGDYGYTF
TRBV7-7	NA	TRBJ2-1	NA	TGTGCCAGCAGCTTAGACTCGGGGTTTAGTGAGCAGTTCTTC	CASSLDSGFSEQFF
TRBV28	once	TRBJ2-7	NA	TGTGCCATCCGCTCCCAGGGGAGATCCTACGAGCAGTACTTC	CAIRSQGRSYEQYF
TRBV19	few	TRBJ1-2	NA	TGTGCCAGTAGTTCTATTGGCTATGGCTACACCTTC	CASSSIGYGYTF
TRBV11-2	NA	TRBJ2-5	TRBD2	TGTGCCAGCAGCCCAGCGGGACTAGCGGGAGTAAAGACCCAGTACTTC	CASSPAGLAGVKTQYF
TRBV7-8	NA	TRBJ1-6	NA	TGTGCCAGCAGCTTAGCGTCCGGGAGCGCGCAGTCACCCCTCCACTTT	CASSLASGSAQSPLHF
TRBV6-6	few	TRBJ2-5	NA	TGTGCCAGCAGTTACCTCGGGGTCAACCAAGAGACCCAGTACTTC	CASSYLGVNQETQYF
TRBV14	NA	TRBJ2-7	TRBD1	TGTGCCAGCAGCCAACCCCAGGGGGACTACGAGCAGTACTTC	CASSQPQGDYEQYF
TRBV7-3	NA	TRBJ2-2	NA	TGTGCCAGCAGCTCCGAGTGGACCGGGGAGCTGTTTTTT	CASSSEWTGELFF
TRBV7-8	NA	TRBJ2-1	TRBD2	TGTGCCAGCAGCTTAGCGGGGGTGCAAGGACTAGCGGGAGGGCCGAATGAGCAGTTCTTC	CASSLAGVQGLAGGPNEQFF
TRBV5-1	NA	TRBJ2-1	NA	TGCGCCAGCAGCCCTCAGGTCCCCTCTTACTACAATGAGCAGTTCTTC	CASSPQVPSYYNEQFF
TRBV5-5	once	TRBJ2-1	TRBD1	TGTGCCAGCAGCCCATTGACAGGGCGCAATGAGCAGTTCTTC	CASSPLTGRNEQFF
TRBV4-1	NA	TRBJ2-1	NA	TGCGCCAGCAGCCAAGAGGGCGCCAGGGACAATGAGCAGTTCTTC	CASSQEGARDNEQFF
TRBV11-3	once	TRBJ2-5	NA	TGTGCCAGCAGCCCTCGGACTGGACGGGCCCAAGAGACCCAGTACTTC	CASSPRTGRAQETQYF
TRBV5-1	NA	TRBJ1-4	TRBD1	TGCGCCAGCAGCTTCGGGACAGGCGGGGAAAAACTGTTTTTT	CASSFGTGGEKLFF
TRBV18	NA	TRBJ2-7	NA	TGTGCCAGCTCACCATCCAGGGTGGAGCAGTACTTC	CASSPSRVEQYF
TRBV28	NA	TRBJ1-1	TRBD1	TGTGCCAGCAGCCCCCGGACAGGGGGGTCGAACACTGAAGCTTTCTTT	CASSPRTGGSNTEAFF
TRBV30	NA	TRBJ1-4	NA	TGTGCCTGCAGACGGGGTGAAAAACTGTTTTTT	CACRRGEKLFF
TRBV6-4	few	TRBJ2-1	TRBD2	TGTGCCAGCAGTGAAGGCGAAGCGGGGGAACAGTTCTTC	CASSEGEAGEQFF
TRBV7-2	NA	TRBJ2-7	TRBD2	TGTGCCAGCAGCCATGGGACTAGCGGGGGGTTGGTCGAGCAGTACTTC	CASSHGTSGGLVEQYF
TRBV30	NA	TRBJ2-4	TRBD2	TGTGCCCAGGGACTAGCGGTAAACATTCAGTACTTC	CAQGLAVNIQYF
TRBV4-2	NA	TRBJ2-3	NA	TGTGCCAGCAGCCAAGATTTACCAGCGGAGGACACAGATACGCAGTATTTT	CASSQDLPAEDTDTQYF
TRBV6-1	NA	TRBJ1-5	TRBD1	TGTGCCAGCAGTGCCGGGACAGGACCATGGGAGCCCCAGCATTTT	CASSAGTGPWEPQHF
TRBV5-4	NA	TRBJ2-5	TRBD1	TGTGCCAGCAGCTTGGCTTTAGGGACAGTAAAAGTAGTAACCCAGTACTTC	CASSLALGTVKVVTQYF
TRBV7-6	NA	TRBJ2-7	TRBD1	TGTGCCAGCAGTTTATCCGGGACAGGGTCGATCGAGCAGTACTTC	CASSLSGTGSIEQYF
TRBV7-9	NA	TRBJ1-2	NA	TGTTCTCCAACGTCCCGACTTAATGGCTACACCTTC	CSPTSRLNGYTF
TRBV5-8	NA	TRBJ1-2	NA	TGTGCCAGCAGCTTGCGGGGGACCAACTATGGCTACACCTTC	CASSLRGTNYGYTF
TRBV7-8	NA	TRBJ2-2	TRBD2	TGTGCCAGCAGCCGGCTAGCGGGGGGCCCCGGCGGGGAGCTGTTTTTT	CASSRLAGGPGGELFF
TRBV4-3	NA	TRBJ1-1	NA	TGCGCCAGCAGCCAAGATTATAGACAAGTGAACACTGAAGCTTTCTTT	CASSQDYRQVNTEAFF
TRBV28	NA	TRBJ2-1	TRBD2	TGTGCCAGCAGGTCCCCCGGGACTAGCGGGGGGGCCTACAATGAGCAGTTCTTC	CASRSPGTSGGAYNEQFF
TRBV19	NA	TRBJ2-1	NA	TGTGCCAGTAGTACTATCGGAGGGAACTACAATGAGCAGTTCTTC	CASSTIGGNYNEQFF
TRBV7-9	NA	TRBJ1-3	TRBD1	TGTGCCAGCTCTCAAGGACAGGCTTCAGGAAACACCATATATTTT	CASSQGQASGNTIYF
TRBV19	NA	TRBJ2-6	NA	TGTGCCAGTGCTGGGTACGGGTCTGGGGCCAACGTCCTGACTTTC	CASAGYGSGANVLTF
TRBV4-1	NA	TRBJ2-5	NA	TGCGCCAGCAGCCAGACTGGGACATCAGAACAAGAGACCCAGTACTTC	CASSQTGTSEQETQYF
TRBV4-3	NA	TRBJ1-3	NA	TGCGCCAGCAGCCAAAGCCCCAGGGGAGACTCGGGAAACACCATATATTTT	CASSQSPRGDSGNTIYF
TRBV27	once	TRBJ2-7	TRBD1	TGTGCCAGCAGCCGACAGGGGGGGATCACCTACGAGCAGTACTTC	CASSRQGGITYEQYF
TRBV7-9	NA	TRBJ2-1	NA	TGTGCCAGCAGCCTCCCGGTCGGGACCTACAATGAGCAGTTCTTC	CASSLPVGTYNEQFF
TRBV20-1	NA	TRBJ1-2	NA	TGCAGTGCTATGTACGGGTATGGCTACACCTTC	CSAMYGYGYTF
TRBV2	NA	TRBJ2-2	TRBD2	TGTGCCAGCAGTGGGCTAGCGGCCGGGGAGCTGTTTTTT	CASSGLAAGELFF
TRBV5-1	NA	TRBJ1-1	NA	TGCGCCAGCAACACCCAGGGTGGCACTGAAGCTTTCTTT	CASNTQGGTEAFF
TRBV4-1	NA	TRBJ1-1	TRBD1	TGCGCCAGCAGCCACACGTGGGGACCGGGACAGTTGAACACTGAAGCTTTCTTT	CASSHTWGPGQLNTEAFF